The 15 T cell receptor beta chains presented below share a single source sample, sequenced in a study of human CD4 T cells and Enterobacteriaceae. Libraries were prepared by immunoSEQ multiplex PCR; TCRdb keeps only in-frame clonotypes and omits some of them. The table shows around 26,000 clones, with 70% to 90% occurring only once. The memory gate held CD4+ cells that were not CD45RA+CCR7+CD95- naive cells, over 95% pure. Sequencing was performed on memory CD4+ T cells from blood. Receptors were obtained from a human donor in good health.

DNA of the CDR3: TGTGCCACCAGCGTCCCACGGGGGGGGCGGGCGAACACTGAAGCTTTCTTT. Its protein is CATSVPRGGRANTEAFF. The chain employs TRBV15 and TRBJ1-1; tentative D call: TRBD1 (6 bases). CDR1 and CDR2 from the germline V gene are LNHNV and YYDKDF (reference sequence). The CDR3 sequence is 17 residues long. V lost 5 bases to trimming and J lost 1 base, with 20 bases between them.

The V call is TRBV11-2, the J call TRBJ2-1; 15 nucleotides agree with TRBD2. The germline gives CDR1 SGHAT, CDR2 FQNNGV. Losses at the gene ends were 4 bases for V and 12 bases for J; bases not matched to a gene: 4. The CDR3 loop spans 14 amino acids. The CDR3 DNA follows: TGTGCCAGCAGCTCGGGGACTAGCGGGAGGCGGCAGTTCTTC. Amino acids: CASSSGTSGRRQFF.

This chain links TRBV29-1 with TRBJ2-7; D assignment may be TRBD1 or TRBD2 (5 bases each). This CDR3 region has 13 residues. CDR1 SQVTM and CDR2 ANQGSEA come from the germline V gene. Trimming took 0 bases from V and 6 from J, leaving 12 bases between them. This CDR3 is CSVEDRGSPEQYF. CDR3 coding DNA: TGCAGCGTTGAAGATCGGGGCTCGCCCGAGCAGTACTTC.

The chain has TRBV19 and TRBJ2-3; 9 nucleotides align to TRBD2. J was trimmed by 1 base and V by 5 bases; bases with no gene match: 7. CDR3 length: 16 amino acids. Germline V CDR1 and CDR2: LNHDA, SQIVND (reference sequence). CDR3 sequence: CASSLGLAMGTDTQYF. Written as DNA, the CDR3 is TGTGCCAGTAGTCTCGGACTAGCGATGGGCACAGATACGCAGTATTTT.

The chain combines TRBV11-2 with TRBJ1-3; D ambiguous. Trimming removed 11 bases from V and 0 bases from J, with 11 bases in between. The V gene's germline CDR1 is SGHAT and CDR2 FQNNGV. The CDR3 extends over 13 amino acids. DNA for the CDR3: TGTGCCGGGCGTCCGTTCTCTGGAAACACCATATATTTT. Encoded protein: CAGRPFSGNTIYF.

DNA of the CDR3: TGTGCCAGCAGTGTAGCGGGGGGGCCCGTGGTTGAGCAGTTCTTC. Amino acid sequence: CASSVAGGPVVEQFF. The rearrangement joins TRBV2 to TRBJ2-1; TRBD2 agrees at 11 bases. Germline-derived CDR1 and CDR2 are SNHLY and FYNNEI. CDR3 length: 15 residues. V was pared by 4 bases and J by 9 bases, with 8 bases of the junction left unmatched.

The rearrangement uses TRBV29-1 and TRBJ2-7; D gene uncertain. CDR1 is SQVTM and CDR2 is ANQGSEA in the germline V gene. Trimming removed 4 bases at V and 6 bases at J, with 16 bases between. This CDR3 comprises 13 residues. CDR3 DNA: TGCAGCGTTGGACCCCGGCCTGATGGCGAGCAGTACTTC. Its protein is CSVGPRPDGEQYF.

The chain combines TRBV6-4 with TRBJ2-1, with a possible D match to TRBD1 (6 bases). The CDR3 is made up of 14 amino acids. V was pared by 4 bases and J by 9 bases, with 16 bases between. CDR1 MRHNA and CDR2 SNTAGT come from the germline V gene. This CDR3 reads CASSVRYREGEQFF. DNA for the CDR3: TGTGCCAGCAGTGTTCGTTACAGGGAAGGTGAGCAGTTCTTC.

This clone was seen only a few times. V and J are TRBV6-1 and TRBJ1-3, with a tentative D call TRBD1 (5 bases). Germline assignment: CDR1 MNHNS and CDR2 SASEGT. This CDR3 has 19 residues. With 0 bases removed from V and 2 bases from J, the gap between germline ends came to 20 bases. This CDR3 reads CASSEAIGVRGSTGNTIYF. CDR3 nucleotide sequence: TGTGCCAGCAGTGAAGCGATCGGGGTTCGGGGGTCGACTGGAAACACCATATATTTT.

The chain joins TRBV5-1 to TRBJ2-7; 9 bases map to TRBD1. Germline trimming cut 4 bases from V and 1 base from J; bases unmatched to any gene: 6. The V gene's germline CDR1 is SGHRS and CDR2 YFSETQ. This CDR3 is built from 15 residues. CDR3 protein: CASSPVQGASYEQYF. In nucleotides, the CDR3 is TGCGCCAGCAGCCCCGTACAGGGGGCTTCCTACGAGCAGTACTTC. The full variable domain, its missing parts supplied by reference TRBV5-1 and TRBJ2-7, is KAGVTQTPRYLIKTRGQQVTLSCSPISGHRSVSWYQQTPGQGLQFLFEYFSETQRNKGNFPGRFSGRQFSNSRSEMNVSTLELGDSALYLCASSPVQGASYEQYFGPGTRLTVT.

The V gene is TRBV6-6, the J gene TRBJ2-2; D not resolved. The CDR3 consists of 13 residues. From germline, CDR1 is MNHNY and CDR2 SVGAGI (reference sequence). Trimming removed 2 bases at V and 4 bases at J, with 5 bases between. For the CDR3, the DNA is TGTGCCAGCAGTTACGTGGGCACCGGGGAGCTGTTTTTT. Translating it yields CASSYVGTGELFF.

V is TRBV7-8 and J is TRBJ1-5, with D perhaps matching TRBD1 (5 bases). V was pared by 6 bases and J by 0 bases, with 21 bases between. The CDR3 loop spans 18 amino acids. Germline V lookup: CDR1 SGHVS, CDR2 FQNEAQ. As DNA, the CDR3 is TGTGCCAGCAGTCCCGGTGCTAGGTTCAGGGATAGCAATCAGCCCCAGCATTTT. It codes for CASSPGARFRDSNQPQHF.

The chain has TRBV12-5 and TRBJ2-7; D possibly corresponds to TRBD2 (7 bases). The germline V gene has CDR1 LGHNT and CDR2 FRNRAP. There are 15 residues in the CDR3. Trimming took 0 bases from V and 7 from J, leaving 16 bases between them. The CDR3 is CASGLVRPGGPEQYF. In DNA, the CDR3 is TGTGCTAGTGGTTTGGTAAGGCCCGGGGGGCCGGAGCAGTACTTC.

This chain connects TRBV18 to TRBJ1-6; D may be TRBD1 (5 bases). Trimming removed 0 bases at V and 5 bases at J, with 8 bases between. This CDR3 comprises 15 residues. CDR1 is KGHSH, CDR2 LQKENI, per germline. DNA of the CDR3: TGTGCCAGCTCACCACCGGGACGAGATAATTCACCCCTCCACTTT. It specifies CASSPPGRDNSPLHF. The whole variable domain, remainder taken from reference TRBV18 and TRBJ1-6, is NAGVMQNPRHLVRRRGQEARLRCSPMKGHSHVYWYRQLPEEGLKFMVYLQKENIIDESGMPKERFSAEFPKEGPSILRIQQVVRGDSAAYFCASSPPGRDNSPLHFGNGTRLTVT.

This clone occurred a few times. V usage is TRBV5-6 and J usage is TRBJ1-1; D unresolved. Trimming pared 3 bases from V and 7 bases from J, leaving 7 bases between. There are 11 residues in the CDR3. Per germline, CDR1 SGHDT and CDR2 YYEEEE. CDR3 amino acids: CASSSLFEAFF. The CDR3 DNA reads as TGTGCCAGCAGCTCTTTGTTTGAAGCTTTCTTT.